Below, 20 T cell receptor beta chains from the same sample are listed, as sequenced in a study of cytomegalovirus exposure and HLA in healthy donors. PCR used 60 Vbeta primers and 13 Jbeta primers. The method was immunoSEQ multiplex PCR; TCRdb's version includes in-frame clones alone and lacks a portion of them. The sample holds some 220,000 clones, 77% seen once. Specimen: PBMCs. The origin of the receptors is a woman aged 60 to 75 in good health and CMV-seropositive.

V usage is TRBV4-2 and J usage is TRBJ2-5; 7 positions match TRBD2. CDR3 length: 17 residues. Germline V gives CDR1 LGHNA, CDR2 YNFKEQ. V shed 3 bases, J shed 0 bases, and the junction held 10 bases outside the gene matches. The CDR3 region is CASSQALRGEYQETQYF. For the CDR3, the DNA is TGTGCCAGCAGCCAGGCCCTACGGGGGGAGTACCAAGAGACCCAGTACTTC.

The rearrangement uses TRBV5-1 and TRBJ2-1; TRBD1 might be the D (5 bases). The CDR3 covers 15 residues. Germline V gene sequence: CDR1 SGHRS, CDR2 YFSETQ. Between the trimmed V and J ends, which lost 4 bases and 6 bases, there was a span of 17 bases. The CDR3 DNA sequence: TGCGCCAGCAGCCCGGACATGGTGGAGCTCAATGAGCAGTTCTTC. Amino acids: CASSPDMVELNEQFF.

The chain is built from TRBV6-5 and TRBJ2-3; possible D gene TRBD1, 5 bases. Germline values: CDR1 MNHEY, CDR2 SVGAGI. V was cut by 0 bases and J by 2 bases, with 12 bases left in between. This CDR3 spans 16 amino acids. The CDR3: CASSYSGRALTDTQYF. The DNA for the CDR3 is TGTGCCAGCAGTTACTCCGGCAGGGCCCTCACAGATACGCAGTATTTT.

V and J are TRBV7-9 and TRBJ2-3; 7 bases fit TRBD2. This CDR3 spans 16 amino acids. The V segment lost 5 bases and the J segment 3 bases; nucleotides outside the gene matches: 11. CDR1 and CDR2 (germline): SEHNR, FQNEAQ (reference sequence). In DNA form, the CDR3 reads TGTGCCAGCAGCCCCCCGACGGGGGGTCGTACAGATACGCAGTATTTT. It is translated as CASSPPTGGRTDTQYF.

The chain recombines TRBV6-5 with TRBJ2-7; tentative D call: TRBD2 (6 bases). CDR1 and CDR2 (germline): MNHEY, SVGAGI. Trimming removed 3 bases at V and 7 bases at J, with 16 bases between. This CDR3 region has 14 residues. In DNA form, the CDR3 reads TGTGCCAGCAGTTATGGCGGGGTCCCGGGGGAGCAGTACTTC. Translating it yields CASSYGGVPGEQYF.

As concerns this clone: Other nucleotide sequences in the sample specify the same CDR3. The chain links TRBV25-1 to TRBJ1-2; D gene uncertain. Trimming removed 6 bases at V and 3 bases at J, with 17 bases between. Germline CDR1 MGHDK, CDR2 SYGVNS. CDR3 length: 15 amino acids. The CDR3 sequence: CASSVGGKSDYGYTF. For the CDR3, the DNA is TGTGCCAGCAGCGTGGGAGGGAAGAGTGACTATGGCTACACCTTC.

The rearrangement uses TRBV2 and TRBJ1-5; 7 bases map to TRBD1. This CDR3 is built from 14 residues. The germline V gene encodes CDR1 SNHLY and CDR2 FYNNEI. Trimming cost V 6 bases and J 1 base; bases outside gene matches: 3. The CDR3 region has the DNA TGTGCCAGCAGAGGGGGCAGCAGCAATCAGCCCCAGCATTTT. It codes for CASRGGSSNQPQHF.

The rearrangement joins TRBV5-4 to TRBJ2-5, with a possible D match to TRBD1 (6 bases). The germline V gene encodes CDR1 SGHNT and CDR2 YYREEE (reference sequence). Trimming removed 4 bases from V and 2 bases from J, with 9 bases in between. This CDR3 spans 13 amino acids. The CDR3, as DNA: TGTGCCAGCAGCAAGGACAGTCAAGAGACCCAGTACTTC. This codes for CASSKDSQETQYF.

This clone was found once. This chain joins TRBV6-5 and TRBJ2-3; 7 bases agree with TRBD2. Germline CDR1 reads MNHEY; CDR2 reads SVGAGI. The V segment lost 6 bases and the J segment 6 bases; nucleotides outside the gene matches: 9. This CDR3 spans 14 amino acids. For the CDR3, the DNA is TGTGCCAGCAGGCGGACTAGTTCATTGGATACGCAGTATTTT. This codes for CASRRTSSLDTQYF.

The rearrangement uses TRBV2 and TRBJ2-5; a weak D match, TRBD1 (5 bases). CDR3 length equals 13 residues. CDR1 and CDR2 from the germline V gene are SNHLY and FYNNEI. Trimming cost V 5 bases and J 5 bases, with 12 bases left between them. CDR3 in DNA: TGTGCCAGCAGTCCCAGGGAACGTGAGACCCAGTACTTC. Amino acids: CASSPRERETQYF.

The chain links TRBV30 to TRBJ1-2, with TRBD1 identical over 8 bases. J was trimmed by 8 bases and V by 3 bases; bases with no gene match: 2. The CDR3 length is 11 residues. Per the germline V gene, CDR1 is GTSNPN and CDR2 is SVGIG (reference sequence). DNA of the CDR3: TGTGCCTGGAGCACAGGGGGGGGCTACACCTTC. Encoded protein: CAWSTGGGYTF.

The chain links TRBV6-1 to TRBJ1-2, with 7 bases that match TRBD1. This CDR3 spans 15 amino acids. V lost 10 bases to trimming and J lost 4 bases; unmatched junction nucleotides: 15. Germline loops: CDR1 MNHNS, CDR2 SASEGT. The CDR3 loop reads CATISHRGPGYGYTF. CDR3 DNA sequence: TGTGCCACCATTTCCCACAGGGGCCCGGGCTATGGCTACACCTTC.

This clone came up a few times. V gene TRBV4-2 combines with J gene TRBJ1-2, with TRBD1 as a possible D gene (6 bases). Trimming took off 0 bases at V and 4 bases at J, with 15 bases between the two ends. The CDR3 is 16 amino acids. Germline assignment: CDR1 LGHNA and CDR2 YNFKEQ. The CDR3 is CASSQDSGTQVYGYTF. CDR3 in DNA: TGTGCCAGCAGCCAAGATAGCGGGACACAGGTCTATGGCTACACCTTC.

The V gene is TRBV7-9, the J gene TRBJ2-7, with TRBD1 matching over 8 bases. The CDR3 consists of 15 residues. V dropped 5 bases and J dropped 2; count of bases not matched to a gene: 8. Germline V gene lookup returns CDR1 SEHNR and CDR2 FQNEAQ (reference sequence). The CDR3 sequence: CASSILPGQAYEQYF. For the CDR3, the DNA is TGTGCCAGCAGCATACTACCGGGACAGGCCTACGAGCAGTACTTC.

This clone was recorded a few times. The V and J genes are TRBV28 and TRBJ2-5; TRBD1 is a possible D gene (6 bases). The CDR3 runs 13 residues. V gave up 5 bases and J gave up 1 base, with 8 bases separating them. CDR1 MDHEN and CDR2 SYDVKM come from the germline V gene. The CDR3 DNA reads as TGTGCCAGCAGTGGGACACCCCAAGAGACCCAGTACTTC. Translating it yields CASSGTPQETQYF.

Only a few counts were recorded for this clone. The V call is TRBV6-1, the J call TRBJ1-5; D may be TRBD1 (6 bases). Trimming took 5 bases from V and 7 from J, leaving 9 bases between them. The CDR3 runs to 12 residues. CDR1 is MNHNS and CDR2 is SASEGT in the germline V gene. CDR3 sequence (DNA): TGTGCCAGCAGTTGGGACACCCAGCCCCAGCATTTT. It encodes CASSWDTQPQHF.

The genes are TRBV29-1 and TRBJ2-5; tentatively, D is TRBD2 (6 bases). This CDR3 comprises 12 residues. V was pared by 4 bases and J by 4 bases, with 10 bases between. Per the germline V gene, CDR1 is SQVTM and CDR2 is ANQGSEA. The CDR3 region is CSVGGDSETQYF. CDR3 DNA sequence: TGCAGCGTTGGGGGGGACTCAGAGACCCAGTACTTC.

The count of this clone is one. The V call is TRBV7-9, the J call TRBJ2-2; 7 bases fit TRBD2. Germline assignment: CDR1 SEHNR and CDR2 FQNEAQ (reference sequence). The CDR3 spans 14 residues. The V segment lost 7 bases and the J segment 5 bases; nucleotides outside the gene matches: 7. CDR3 sequence (DNA): TGTGCCAGCACCTCAAGGGAGGGGACCGGGGAGCTGTTTTTT. Translated: CASTSREGTGELFF.

The chain uses TRBV11-2 and TRBJ2-3; 10 positions agree with TRBD2. The CDR3 is made up of 17 amino acids. Unmatched junction bases numbered 13, after V lost 6 bases and J lost 4 bases. Germline V gene sequence: CDR1 SGHAT, CDR2 FQNNGV. The CDR3 sequence is CASSSWGSSGGPDTQYF. For the CDR3, the DNA is TGTGCCAGCAGTTCCTGGGGGTCTAGCGGGGGCCCAGATACGCAGTATTTT.

This clone was seen only a few times. The gene calls are TRBV18 and TRBJ2-7; 7 bases map to TRBD1. Germline lookup yields CDR1 KGHSH and CDR2 LQKENI. The V and J ends lost 0 bases and 6 bases, in that order; junction bases with no gene match: 8. The CDR3 spans 15 residues. CDR3 sequence reads: CASSPPTSPGGEQYF. The CDR3 DNA sequence: TGTGCCAGCTCACCACCGACGAGCCCAGGGGGCGAGCAGTACTTC.